The 22 T cell receptor beta chains below were found in one sample sequenced in a study of blood T cell repertoires in COVID-19. TCRdb's table, derived via immunoSEQ multiplex PCR, lists solely in-frame clones and lacks some. Of around 170,000 clones in the sample, approximately 90% were seen once. The sample consisted of peripheral blood. The receptors stem from a man aged 55-75 years with acute or convalescent COVID-19.

The rearrangement links TRBV9 to TRBJ1-1; no firm D call. The V end was cut by 5 bases, the J end by 4 bases, with 15 bases between. This CDR3 region has 14 residues. Germline lookup yields CDR1 SGDLS and CDR2 YYNGEE. The CDR3 loop is CASSPGGWGTEAFF. Written as DNA, the CDR3 is TGTGCCAGCAGTCCGGGAGGGTGGGGCACTGAAGCTTTCTTT.

This sequence joins TRBV6-6 and TRBJ1-6; 7 bases line up with TRBD1. Germline V gives CDR1 MNHNY, CDR2 SVGAGI (reference sequence). Trimming took 6 bases from V and 8 from J; bases not matched to a gene: 10. CDR3 length equals 15 residues. The CDR3 sequence is CASSPRQGVYSPLHF. The CDR3 DNA reads as TGTGCCAGCAGCCCCCGGCAGGGGGTTTATTCACCCCTCCACTTT.

The V gene is TRBV30, the J gene TRBJ2-2, with D maybe TRBD1 (6 bases). Per the germline V gene, CDR1 is GTSNPN and CDR2 is SVGIG (reference sequence). Trimming pared 1 base from V and 6 bases from J, leaving 9 bases between. This CDR3 is 13 amino acids long. This CDR3 is CAWSGGQSGELFF. In DNA form, the CDR3 reads TGTGCCTGGAGTGGCGGACAGTCCGGGGAGCTGTTTTTT.

The chain links TRBV9 to TRBJ1-1; 10 bases are shared with TRBD1. This CDR3 contains 13 residues. CDR1 SGDLS and CDR2 YYNGEE come from the germline V gene. V lost 4 bases and J lost 5; bases outside the gene matches: 2. CDR3 loop: CASSPGQGTEAFF. The CDR3 coding sequence is TGTGCCAGCAGCCCGGGACAGGGGACTGAAGCTTTCTTT.

This clone was found once. The chain combines TRBV6-2 or TRBV6-3 with TRBJ2-7, with TRBD1 matching over 10 bases. From germline, CDR1 is MNHEY and CDR2 SVGEGT. CDR3 size: 14 residues. V gave up 4 bases and J gave up 3 bases; unmatched junction bases: 3. CDR3 loop: CASSWTGGGYEQYF. CDR3 DNA: TGTGCCAGCAGTTGGACAGGGGGTGGCTACGAGCAGTACTTC.

This sequence joins TRBV18 and TRBJ2-1; 8 nucleotides agree with TRBD2. Germline V gene lookup returns CDR1 KGHSH and CDR2 LQKENI. The V gene end was trimmed by 3 bases and the J gene end by 4 bases; junction bases not matched to a gene: 5. The CDR3 spans 15 residues. For the CDR3, the DNA is TGTGCCAGCTCACCTATAAGCGGGGGTTACAATGAGCAGTTCTTC. Translation gives CASSPISGGYNEQFF. Filled out from reference TRBV18 and TRBJ2-1, the complete variable domain reads NAGVMQNPRHLVRRRGQEARLRCSPMKGHSHVYWYRQLPEEGLKFMVYLQKENIIDESGMPKERFSAEFPKEGPSILRIQQVVRGDSAAYFCASSPISGGYNEQFFGPGTRLTVL.

V and J are TRBV3-1 (or the pseudogene TRBV3-2) and TRBJ2-1; no clear D. The length of the CDR3 is 15 residues. V shed 0 bases and J shed 7 bases, with 13 bases lying between them. CDR1 is LGHDT and CDR2 is YNNKEL in the germline V gene (reference sequence). DNA of the CDR3: TGTGCCAGCAGCCAAGACTGGAGTGTCGGGAATGAGCAGTTCTTC. It codes for CASSQDWSVGNEQFF.

The V and J genes are TRBV21-1 and TRBJ2-7; the D call of TRBD1 is as the table states it, not checked on the DNA. TRBV21-1 is described as a pseudogene. The CDR3 is made up of 15 amino acids. DNA of the CDR3: TGTGCCAGCATCGCTTGGGGGACACCGGACTCCGAGCAGTACGTC. It codes for CASIAWGTPDSEQYV.

The chain employs TRBV7-2 and TRBJ2-3, with D possibly TRBD1 on 5 matching bases. The CDR3 sequence is 14 residues long. Germline loops: CDR1 SGHTA, CDR2 FQGNSA. The V end was cut by 4 bases, the J end by 6 bases, with 14 bases between. CDR3 region: CASSSTGPGDTQYF. Here the CDR3 DNA reads TGTGCCAGCAGCTCCACAGGACCCGGGGATACGCAGTATTTT.

The chain couples TRBV7-3 to TRBJ2-3, with D unclear. V was cut by 2 bases and J by 3 bases, with 6 bases left in between. The CDR3 is 13 amino acids. Germline-derived CDR1 and CDR2 are SGHTA and FQGTGA. The chain's CDR3 is CASSLARTDTQYF. The DNA for the CDR3 is TGTGCCAGCAGCTTAGCTAGGACAGATACGCAGTATTTT.

V and J are TRBV6-2 or TRBV6-3 and TRBJ1-5; TRBD1 might be the D (6 bases). V lost 5 bases and J lost 5, with 13 bases in between. The CDR3 has 14 amino acids. CDR1 is MNHEY and CDR2 is SVGEGT in the germline V gene. DNA for the CDR3: TGTGCCAGCAGTACAGGGTATTCTGATCAGCCCCAGCATTTT. Protein product: CASSTGYSDQPQHF.

The rearrangement joins TRBV7-8 to TRBJ2-7; D call uncertain. The CDR3 sequence is 14 residues long. The V gene lost 2 bases and the J gene lost 0 bases, with 8 bases spanning the gap. CDR1 and CDR2 (germline): SGHVS, FQNEAQ. Written as DNA, the CDR3 is TGTGCCAGCAGCTTAACGGTGAGCTCCTACGAGCAGTACGTC. It is translated as CASSLTVSSYEQYV.

The chain recombines TRBV6-1 with TRBJ2-2; TRBD2 aligns across 12 bases. CDR1 is MNHNS, CDR2 SASEGT, per germline. The CDR3 contains 17 residues. With 2 bases clipped from V and 5 bases from J, the junction kept 6 bases outside the gene matches. CDR3 nucleotides: TGTGCCAGCAGTGAACATACTAGCGGGAGGTGGACCGGGGAGCTGTTTTTT. Translation gives CASSEHTSGRWTGELFF.

The chain links TRBV30 to TRBJ2-2; 8 nucleotides match TRBD2. The CDR3 is 16 residues long. CDR1 is GTSNPN, CDR2 SVGIG, per germline (reference sequence). Germline trimming cut 0 bases from V and 2 bases from J; bases unmatched to any gene: 5. The CDR3 nucleotides read TGTGCCTGGAGTGTACAATTAGCGGGAAACACCGGGGAGCTGTTTTTT. Its protein is CAWSVQLAGNTGELFF.

With respect to this clone: The same CDR3 also results from other DNA sequences found in this sample. The rearrangement joins TRBV9 to TRBJ2-5; D is uncertain. The germline V gene has CDR1 SGDLS and CDR2 YYNGEE. The CDR3 runs to 14 residues. Trimming took off 0 bases at V and 1 base at J, with 7 bases between the two ends. The CDR3 protein is CASSVGPGQETQYF. The CDR3 coding sequence is TGTGCCAGCAGCGTAGGCCCAGGCCAAGAGACCCAGTACTTC.

The rearrangement uses TRBV7-8 and TRBJ1-4; D unresolved. The CDR3 consists of 15 residues. Germline V gives CDR1 SGHVS, CDR2 FQNEAQ. The V end lost 2 bases, the J end lost 4 bases, and 11 bases lay between the germline ends. The CDR3 here is CASSLLRGLNEKLFF. In DNA form, the CDR3 reads TGTGCCAGCAGCTTATTGAGAGGGCTTAATGAAAAACTGTTTTTT.

This clone was counted once. The V gene is TRBV14, the J gene TRBJ2-2; D is unresolved. Germline V gene lookup returns CDR1 SGHDN and CDR2 FVKESK. The CDR3 is 13 amino acids. V gave up 4 bases and J gave up 6 bases, with 9 bases separating them. The CDR3 DNA is TGTGCCAGCAGCCCATACTACGCCGGGGAGCTGTTTTTT. It is translated as CASSPYYAGELFF.

The chain combines TRBV9 with TRBJ2-2; D gene unclear. Germline V gives CDR1 SGDLS, CDR2 YYNGEE. V was clipped by 6 bases and J by 0 bases, with 6 bases between them. The CDR3 covers 13 residues. Here the CDR3 reads CASTSANTGELFF. The CDR3 nucleotides are TGTGCCAGCACATCGGCGAACACCGGGGAGCTGTTTTTT.

The count of this clone is one. V is TRBV6-1 and J is TRBJ1-5; 8 bases match TRBD1. V trimming: 3 bases; J trimming: 6 bases; junction bases outside the gene matches: 7. Germline CDR1 MNHNS, CDR2 SASEGT. The CDR3 spans 15 residues. CDR3 DNA: TGTGCCAGCAGTGATGGGACAGGACGGGGTCAGCCCCAGCATTTT. Amino acid sequence: CASSDGTGRGQPQHF.

The V and J genes are TRBV29-1 and TRBJ2-2; possibly TRBD2 for D (6 bases). Germline assignment: CDR1 SQVTM and CDR2 ANQGSEA. The CDR3 sequence is 12 residues long. Trimming removed 7 bases at V and 4 bases at J, with 10 bases between. The CDR3, as DNA: TGCAGCGGGGGACTCACCACCGGGGAGCTGTTTTTT. Encoded protein: CSGGLTTGELFF.

The chain has TRBV2 and TRBJ2-7, with 10 bases lining up with TRBD1. The trim removed 6 bases at V and 0 bases at J, leaving 2 bases unmatched. This CDR3 is 14 amino acids long. CDR1 and CDR2 from the germline V gene are SNHLY and FYNNEI. DNA for the CDR3: TGTGCCAGCAGGACAGGGGGCCTCTCCTACGAGCAGTACTTC. Protein product: CASRTGGLSYEQYF.

This chain connects TRBV19 to TRBJ2-1; TRBD2 agrees at 12 bases. V gave up 3 bases and J gave up 10 bases; unmatched junction bases: 10. This CDR3 is built from 16 residues. Germline values: CDR1 LNHDA, CDR2 SQIVND (reference sequence). For the CDR3, the DNA is TGTGCCAGTAGTATCTGGACTAGCGGGGCCGGGAGGGAGCAGTTCTTC. It codes for CASSIWTSGAGREQFF.